These 28 T cell receptor beta chains originate from one sample sequenced in a study of beta chain features in type 1 diabetes. Which antigens these TCRs recognize remains unknown. Of the isolated RNA, all was reverse transcribed, and so the sequenced material was expressed TCRB transcripts. Assay used: immunoSEQ multiplex PCR; TCRdb lists only in-frame clones, some missing. Of over 90,000 clones listed, approximately 30% are singletons. Regarding the study as a whole: Among patients with Type 1 diabetes, TCRB CDR3s were moderately but significantly shorter in every one of the four CD4+ subsets.

The specimen sequenced was central memory CD4+ T cells from blood. The receptors stem from a woman aged 18-30 years with type 1 diabetes.

There are a few counts of this clone. This chain uses TRBV30 with TRBJ1-5; D unresolved. CDR1 is GTSNPN and CDR2 is SVGIG in the germline V gene (reference sequence). V lost 1 base and J lost 0, with 13 bases in between. This CDR3 spans 16 amino acids. CDR3 residues: CAWSGRQGYSNQPQHF. In DNA, the CDR3 is TGTGCCTGGAGTGGAAGACAAGGCTATAGCAATCAGCCCCAGCATTTT.

This chain joins TRBV7-2 and TRBJ2-2; maybe TRBD2 (5 bases). V was pared by 7 bases and J by 4 bases, with 19 bases between. This CDR3 comprises 16 residues. Germline loops: CDR1 SGHTA, CDR2 FQGNSA. The CDR3 region has the DNA TGTGCCAGCATCGTCCTTGGTGGGAGTATCACCGGGGAGCTGTTTTTT. This sequence encodes CASIVLGGSITGELFF. The whole variable domain, remainder taken from reference TRBV7-2 and TRBJ2-2, is GAGVSQSPSNKVTEKGKDVELRCDPISGHTALYWYRQSLGQGLEFLIYFQGNSAPDKSGLPSDRFSAERTGGSVSTLTIQRTQQEDSAVYLCASIVLGGSITGELFFGEGSRLTVL.

This clone was counted between two and nine times. This chain connects TRBV5-1 to TRBJ1-1; 7 bases line up with TRBD1. The CDR3 is 14 residues long. V shed 4 bases, J shed 1 base, and the junction held 4 bases outside the gene matches. Germline V gives CDR1 SGHRS, CDR2 YFSETQ. This CDR3 is CASSHGQENTEAFF. DNA for the CDR3: TGCGCCAGCAGCCACGGACAGGAGAACACTGAAGCTTTCTTT. Looking up the rest from reference TRBV5-1 and TRBJ1-1 gives the full variable domain: KAGVTQTPRYLIKTRGQQVTLSCSPISGHRSVSWYQQTPGQGLQFLFEYFSETQRNKGNFPGRFSGRQFSNSRSEMNVSTLELGDSALYLCASSHGQENTEAFFGQGTRLTVV.

The gene calls are TRBV7-2 and TRBJ1-5; D gene uncertain. Trimming took off 2 bases at V and 3 bases at J, with 8 bases between the two ends. Per the germline V gene, CDR1 is SGHTA and CDR2 is FQGNSA. The CDR3 length is 14 residues. The DNA of the CDR3 is TGTGCCAGCAGCTTAATTGCAGACAATCAGCCCCAGCATTTT. Translation: CASSLIADNQPQHF.

The rearrangement uses TRBV5-6 and TRBJ2-4, with D tentatively TRBD1 (7 bases). Trimming cost V 5 bases and J 2 bases, with 26 bases left between them. The CDR3 runs 19 residues. Germline V gives CDR1 SGHDT, CDR2 YYEEEE. DNA for the CDR3: TGTGCCAGCAGTCTGGCGGAGGGCAGGGGGTTCATTTCCAAAAACATTCAGTACTTC. Translating it yields CASSLAEGRGFISKNIQYF.

There are a few counts of this clone. The rearrangement uses TRBV7-9 and TRBJ2-1; 12 bases align to TRBD2. J lost 4 bases, V lost 1 base, and 2 bases had no gene match. Germline values: CDR1 SEHNR, CDR2 FQNEAQ (reference sequence). The CDR3 extends over 16 amino acids. CDR3 region: CASSLDLAGGYNEQFF. DNA for the CDR3: TGTGCCAGCAGCTTAGACCTAGCGGGAGGGTACAATGAGCAGTTCTTC.

This clone was seen once. CDR3 residues: CAWTHRGRRRNQPQHF. For the CDR3, the DNA is TGTGCCTGGACCCACAGGGGTAGGCGTCGCAATCAGCCCCAGCATTTT. The chain couples TRBV30 to TRBJ1-5; 7 bases agree with TRBD1. Germline lookup yields CDR1 GTSNPN and CDR2 SVGIG (reference sequence). V was pared by 4 bases and J by 2 bases, with 11 bases of the junction left unmatched. The CDR3 totals 16 residues.

J is TRBJ2-7 and V is TRBV28; D unresolved. CDR1 and CDR2 (germline): MDHEN, SYDVKM. There are 11 residues in the CDR3. The V and J ends lost 3 bases and 6 bases respectively, with 6 bases between them. CDR3 DNA: TGTGCCAGCAGTTTTGCGGTCGAGCAGTACTTC. This sequence encodes CASSFAVEQYF. Variable domain in full (rest from reference TRBV28 and TRBJ2-7): DVKVTQSSRYLVKRTGEKVFLECVQDMDHENMFWYRQDPGLGLRLIYFSYDVKMKEKGDIPEGYSVSREKKERFSLILESASTNQTSMYLCASSFAVEQYFGPGTRLTVT.

This clone was counted between two and nine times. This chain uses TRBV28 with TRBJ2-5; TRBD2 agrees at 7 bases. With 5 bases clipped from V and 5 bases from J, the junction kept 5 bases outside the gene matches. The CDR3 length is 13 residues. Germline values: CDR1 MDHEN, CDR2 SYDVKM. CDR3 sequence: CASSRSGGETQYF. The CDR3 DNA reads as TGTGCCAGCAGTCGTTCCGGGGGGGAGACCCAGTACTTC.

This clone was seen more than once but under ten times. This sequence joins TRBV28 and TRBJ2-2; D is perhaps TRBD1 (5 bases). Looked up from germline, CDR1 is MDHEN and CDR2 is SYDVKM. V lost 3 bases and J 7 bases, leaving 9 bases between the germline ends. This CDR3 is 13 amino acids long. The CDR3 here is CASSLTAVGELFF. The CDR3 nucleotides are TGTGCCAGCAGTTTGACAGCCGTCGGGGAGCTGTTTTTT.

This chain uses TRBV18 with TRBJ2-5; 9 positions agree with TRBD1. Germline CDR1 reads KGHSH; CDR2 reads LQKENI. J lost 5 bases, V lost 1 base, and 8 bases had no gene match. The CDR3 contains 16 residues. CDR3 nucleotides: TGTGCCAGCTCACCACGCACAGGGGGCGCTTATGAGACCCAGTACTTC. Residues: CASSPRTGGAYETQYF.

This clone came up once. This chain links TRBV5-5 with TRBJ2-1; D unclear. The CDR3 sequence is 11 residues long. V lost 2 bases and J 10 bases, leaving 7 bases between the germline ends. Per the germline V gene, CDR1 is SGHKS and CDR2 is YYEKEE (reference sequence). CDR3 in DNA: TGTGCCAGCAGCTTACTCCAAGAGCAGTTCTTC. Its protein product is CASSLLQEQFF.

The CDR3 coding sequence is TGTGCCAGCAGAACGGAGTTGGCTACGCAGTATTTT. This translates into CASRTELATQYF. The V gene is TRBV7-8, the J gene TRBJ2-3, with no clear D. Germline CDR1 and CDR2: SGHVS and FQNEAQ. The CDR3 contains 12 residues. V lost 6 bases and J lost 8, with 12 bases in between.

This clone turned up a few times. This chain joins TRBV6-6 and TRBJ2-1; possible D gene TRBD2, 6 bases. The V gene lost 2 bases and the J gene lost 7 bases, with 18 bases spanning the gap. The CDR3 has 16 amino acids. The germline V gene has CDR1 MNHNY and CDR2 SVGAGI (reference sequence). DNA of the CDR3: TGTGCCAGCAGTTACCCTAGCGCAATCATGGGGAATGAGCAGTTCTTC. Translation: CASSYPSAIMGNEQFF.

This chain joins TRBV28 and TRBJ2-7; the D gene is possibly TRBD1 (6 bases). CDR1 MDHEN and CDR2 SYDVKM come from the germline V gene. The V gene lost 5 bases and the J gene lost 5 bases, with 10 bases spanning the gap. The CDR3 runs 12 residues. CDR3 sequence reads: CASSNRVNEQYV. The CDR3, as DNA: TGTGCCAGCAGTAACAGGGTCAACGAGCAGTACGTC.

There are a few counts of this clone. DNA for the CDR3: TGCGCCAGCAGATCTAGCGGGAGGGCCACCACCGGGGAGCTGTTTTTT. Residues: CASRSSGRATTGELFF. The genes are TRBV5-1 and TRBJ2-2, with 12 bases lining up with TRBD2. CDR1 is SGHRS, CDR2 YFSETQ, per germline. This CDR3 contains 16 residues. V lost 5 bases to trimming and J lost 4 bases; unmatched junction nucleotides: 6.

DNA of the CDR3: TGTGCCAGCAGTTCCCCGACAGCCACTAACTATGGCTACACCTTC. Translation: CASSSPTATNYGYTF. The V gene is TRBV6-1, the J gene TRBJ1-2; tentatively, D is TRBD1 (5 bases). The ends were cut back, 5 bases at V and 0 bases at J, with 13 bases in the middle. The germline CDR1 and CDR2 sequences are MNHNS and SASEGT. The CDR3 loop spans 15 amino acids.

This clone was seen only a few times. The gene calls are TRBV7-3 and TRBJ2-1, with D unclear. The CDR3 runs 14 residues. Germline V CDR1 and CDR2: SGHTA, FQGTGA. V was shortened by 2 bases and J by 6 bases, with 11 bases between the two germline ends. The CDR3 protein is CASSLSAYSNEQFF. DNA for the CDR3: TGTGCCAGCAGCTTATCCGCCTACTCCAATGAGCAGTTCTTC. Using reference TRBV7-3 and TRBJ2-1 for the parts outside the CDR3, the full variable domain is GAGVSQTPSNKVTEKGKYVELRCDPISGHTALYWYRQSLGQGPEFLIYFQGTGAADDSGLPNDRFFAVRPEGSVSTLKIQRTERGDSAVYLCASSLSAYSNEQFFGPGTRLTVL.

A few counts support this clone. The sample has other DNA sequences that encode this CDR3 too. The chain combines TRBV30 with TRBJ1-1; no firm D call. The CDR3 is made up of 12 amino acids. Trimming shortened V by 1 base and J by 1 base, and 4 bases separated the two germline ends. Germline assignment: CDR1 GTSNPN and CDR2 SVGIG (reference sequence). The CDR3 DNA follows: TGTGCCTGGAGTGATAAGAACACTGAAGCTTTCTTT. It translates to CAWSDKNTEAFF.

The chain has TRBV7-2 and TRBJ2-7, with 11 bases matching TRBD2. Germline V gene lookup returns CDR1 SGHTA and CDR2 FQGNSA. Unmatched junction bases numbered 13, after V lost 11 bases and J lost 7 bases. CDR3 length: 14 amino acids. The CDR3: CACTGTSGTGEQYF. In DNA, the CDR3 is TGTGCCTGCACCGGGACTAGCGGCACGGGGGAGCAGTACTTC. The complete variable domain, with remaining parts taken from reference TRBV7-2 and TRBJ2-7, reads GAGVSQSPSNKVTEKGKDVELRCDPISGHTALYWYRQSLGQGLEFLIYFQGNSAPDKSGLPSDRFSAERTGGSVSTLTIQRTQQEDSAVYLCACTGTSGTGEQYFGPGTRLTVT.

The V call is TRBV19, the J call TRBJ1-1; a possible D gene is TRBD1 (6 bases). CDR1 is LNHDA and CDR2 is SQIVND in the germline V gene (reference sequence). V was clipped by 4 bases and J by 3 bases, with 24 bases between them. This CDR3 has 18 residues. Here the CDR3 DNA reads TGTGCCAGTAGTACAATCCCCGTGGGACACCCCGGGTACACTGAAGCTTTCTTT. It yields the protein CASSTIPVGHPGYTEAFF.

For the CDR3, the DNA is TGTGCCAGCAGTTCTGGACACCCCTACGAGCAGTACGTC. The encoded protein is CASSSGHPYEQYV. V gene TRBV7-2 combines with J gene TRBJ2-7, with a tentative D call TRBD1 (5 bases). This CDR3 comprises 13 residues. Germline lookup yields CDR1 SGHTA and CDR2 FQGNSA. V was clipped by 6 bases and J by 2 bases, with 11 bases between them.

This sequence joins TRBV11-2 and TRBJ1-1; weak D call: TRBD1 (5 bases). V lost 8 bases to trimming and J lost 2 bases, with 12 bases between them. CDR3 length equals 13 residues. Germline loops: CDR1 SGHAT, CDR2 FQNNGV. The CDR3 spells CASGVQANTEAFF. DNA of the CDR3: TGTGCCAGCGGAGTACAGGCCAACACTGAAGCTTTCTTT.

This clone was observed a few times. The chain couples TRBV29-1 to TRBJ2-2; 11 bases agree with TRBD1. With 7 bases clipped from V and 1 base from J, the junction kept 5 bases outside the gene matches. The V gene's germline CDR1 is SQVTM and CDR2 ANQGSEA. The CDR3 is made up of 15 amino acids. Here the CDR3 DNA reads TGCAGCGCCTCCGGGACAGGGGGGAACACCGGGGAGCTGTTTTTT. Translated, it gives CSASGTGGNTGELFF.

This clone occurred a few times. The V call is TRBV5-1, the J call TRBJ2-7; tentatively, D is TRBD2 (6 bases). This CDR3 region has 15 residues. Germline V gives CDR1 SGHRS, CDR2 YFSETQ. Trimming took off 1 base at V and 2 bases at J, with 13 bases between the two ends. Here the CDR3 reads CASSLSGGSTYEQYF. In DNA, the CDR3 is TGCGCCAGCAGCTTGAGTGGGGGGTCGACCTACGAGCAGTACTTC.

V and J are TRBV27 and TRBJ2-1, with 12 bases fitting TRBD2. There are 18 residues in the CDR3. CDR1 MNHEY and CDR2 SMNVEV come from the germline V gene (reference sequence). V was clipped by 3 bases and J by 0 bases; unmatched bases: 6. The CDR3 here is CASSFLAGGGNSYNEQFF. For the CDR3, the DNA is TGTGCCAGCAGTTTCCTAGCGGGAGGGGGGAACTCCTACAATGAGCAGTTCTTC.

This chain uses TRBV5-6 with TRBJ1-2; 7 positions match TRBD1. Germline loops: CDR1 SGHDT, CDR2 YYEEEE. This CDR3 region has 14 residues. The V gene end was trimmed by 2 bases and the J gene end by 6 bases; junction bases not matched to a gene: 7. The CDR3 nucleotides read TGTGCCAGCAGCTTTCAGGACAGGAGGGATGGCTACACCTTC. It translates to CASSFQDRRDGYTF.

A few counts support this clone. The chain links TRBV5-1 to TRBJ2-2, with D possibly being TRBD1 (5 bases). V lost 5 bases to trimming and J lost 1 base, with 15 bases between them. Germline loops: CDR1 SGHRS, CDR2 YFSETQ. This CDR3 is built from 16 residues. CDR3 sequence (DNA): TGCGCCAGCAGTTATCAGACAGTTATGAACACCGGGGAGCTGTTTTTT. Protein product: CASSYQTVMNTGELFF.